One sample yielded the 13 T cell receptor beta chains listed below, sequenced in a study of radiation and T cells in renal cell carcinoma. Time point in this sample: baseline pretreatment blood. Treatment defined: 15 Gy SBRT to primary tumor, nephrectomy 4 weeks later. This table comes from immunoSEQ multiplex PCR, and its TCRdb copy is limited to in-frame clones, with some not included. The table records 110,000 to 150,000 clones, roughly 80% of them present only once. The specimen was blood, collected from a patient whose treatment included radiotherapy and nephrectomy. These receptors all stem from a woman in her 50s with renal cell carcinoma.

The rearrangement uses TRBV5-8 and TRBJ1-1; D unresolved. This CDR3 is built from 13 residues. Trimming took off 1 base at V and 1 base at J, with 5 bases between the two ends. In germline, CDR1 is SGHTS, CDR2 YDEGEE. In DNA form, the CDR3 reads TGTGCCAGCAGCTTGATGGGGAACACTGAAGCTTTCTTT. It encodes CASSLMGNTEAFF.

V and J are TRBV28 and TRBJ2-7; 9 bases align to TRBD2. The CDR3 runs to 15 residues. Germline lookup yields CDR1 MDHEN and CDR2 SYDVKM. J was trimmed by 0 bases and V by 7 bases; bases with no gene match: 7. CDR3 in DNA: TGTGCCAGCAAAACGAGCGGGGGGCACTCCTACGAGCAGTACTTC. Amino acids: CASKTSGGHSYEQYF. The full variable domain, completed using reference TRBV28 and TRBJ2-7, is DVKVTQSSRYLVKRTGEKVFLECVQDMDHENMFWYRQDPGLGLRLIYFSYDVKMKEKGDIPEGYSVSREKKERFSLILESASTNQTSMYLCASKTSGGHSYEQYFGPGTRLTVT.

The chain uses TRBV20-1 and TRBJ2-1; D is ambiguous. The ends were cut back, 8 bases at V and 6 bases at J, with 11 bases in the middle. Germline lookup yields CDR1 DFQATT and CDR2 SNEGSKA (reference sequence). The CDR3 consists of 11 residues. The CDR3 region is CSPSSGNEQFF. The DNA for the CDR3 is TGCAGTCCCTCTTCTGGCAATGAGCAGTTCTTC.

The rearrangement links TRBV5-1 to TRBJ1-1, with 7 nucleotides matching TRBD1. The CDR3 is 14 residues long. Looked up from germline, CDR1 is SGHRS and CDR2 is YFSETQ. J lost 1 base, V lost 3 bases, and 3 bases had no gene match. The CDR3 loop reads CASSSGTANTEAFF. In DNA, the CDR3 is TGCGCCAGCAGCTCCGGGACAGCGAACACTGAAGCTTTCTTT.

This clone turned up a few times. Distinct nucleotide sequences in the sample also encode this CDR3. The J gene is TRBJ1-1, the V gene TRBV9; possible D gene TRBD1, 5 bases. Trimming took off 0 bases at V and 4 bases at J, with 7 bases between the two ends. The germline gives CDR1 SGDLS, CDR2 YYNGEE. The CDR3 is made up of 13 amino acids. DNA for the CDR3: TGTGCCAGCAGCGTAGGGGGGAGCACTGAAGCTTTCTTT. Amino acids: CASSVGGSTEAFF. Supplemented by reference TRBV9 and TRBJ1-1, the full variable domain reads DSGVTQTPKHLITATGQRVTLRCSPRSGDLSVYWYQQSLDQGLQFLIQYYNGEERAKGNILERFSAQQFPDLHSELNLSSLELGDSALYFCASSVGGSTEAFFGQGTRLTVV.

The chain carries TRBV6-6 and TRBJ2-5; no firm D call. Between the trimmed V and J ends, which lost 4 bases and 5 bases, there was a span of 8 bases. Looked up from germline, CDR1 is MNHNY and CDR2 is SVGAGI (reference sequence). This CDR3 contains 12 residues. The chain's CDR3 is CASSFPRETQYF. The CDR3 coding sequence is TGTGCCAGCAGTTTTCCGCGCGAGACCCAGTACTTC.

The chain has TRBV6-5 and TRBJ1-5, with D maybe TRBD1 (6 bases). The ends were cut back, 6 bases at V and 2 bases at J, with 14 bases in the middle. Looked up from germline, CDR1 is MNHEY and CDR2 is SVGAGI. This CDR3 has 15 amino acids. CDR3 DNA sequence: TGTGCCAGCAGCTACACAGGGTCGGGCAATCAGCCCCAGCATTTT. Translation gives CASSYTGSGNQPQHF.

This chain connects TRBV7-2 to TRBJ1-5, with D possibly TRBD1 on 6 matching bases. Looked up from germline, CDR1 is SGHTA and CDR2 is FQGNSA. The CDR3 extends over 16 amino acids. V lost 2 bases to trimming and J lost 3 bases, with 14 bases between them. Here the CDR3 DNA reads TGTGCCAGCAGCTTACACGGCAGGGGAAACAATCAGCCCCAGCATTTT. Translated, it gives CASSLHGRGNNQPQHF.

The chain couples TRBV2 to TRBJ1-4; TRBD1 aligns across 7 bases. Looked up from germline, CDR1 is SNHLY and CDR2 is FYNNEI. The CDR3 contains 14 residues. Trimming cost V 8 bases and J 5 bases; bases outside gene matches: 8. CDR3 DNA sequence: TGTGCCAGCTTGAGGACAGGCAGCAATGAAAAACTGTTTTTT. Residues: CASLRTGSNEKLFF.

The V gene is TRBV4-2, the J gene TRBJ1-2, with a tentative D call TRBD1 (6 bases). Trimming stripped 6 bases from V and 3 bases from J, with 20 bases between. The CDR3 spans 16 residues. CDR1 is LGHNA, CDR2 YNFKEQ, per germline. CDR3: CASRTHGGVNYYGYTF. The CDR3 nucleotides are TGTGCCAGCAGGACGCATGGGGGCGTGAATTACTATGGCTACACCTTC.

V and J are TRBV6-5 and TRBJ2-3; D ambiguous. V dropped 6 bases and J dropped 4 bases, with 14 bases sitting between them. The germline CDR1 and CDR2 sequences are MNHEY and SVGAGI. This CDR3 has 14 amino acids. CDR3 residues: CASSRRPGSDTQYF. The CDR3 DNA sequence: TGTGCCAGCAGCCGTCGACCCGGCTCAGATACGCAGTATTTT.

This rearrangement joins TRBV9 to TRBJ1-1; D remains ambiguous. The CDR3 has 15 residues. Germline CDR1 reads SGDLS; CDR2 reads YYNGEE. The V end was cut by 0 bases, the J end by 3 bases, with 12 bases between. CDR3 DNA: TGTGCCAGCAGCGTAGGGGGTAGGGCTGACACTGAAGCTTTCTTT. The encoded protein is CASSVGGRADTEAFF.

This clone appeared a few times. The V gene is TRBV27, the J gene TRBJ2-7, with TRBD1 identical over 9 bases. Losses at the gene ends were 2 bases for V and 3 bases for J; bases not matched to a gene: 5. This CDR3 is built from 15 residues. Germline V gene data show CDR1 as MNHEY and CDR2 as SMNVEV (reference sequence). CDR3 nucleotide sequence: TGTGCCAGCAGTTTAGCGACAGGGGGGAGCTACGAGCAGTACTTC. As protein: CASSLATGGSYEQYF.